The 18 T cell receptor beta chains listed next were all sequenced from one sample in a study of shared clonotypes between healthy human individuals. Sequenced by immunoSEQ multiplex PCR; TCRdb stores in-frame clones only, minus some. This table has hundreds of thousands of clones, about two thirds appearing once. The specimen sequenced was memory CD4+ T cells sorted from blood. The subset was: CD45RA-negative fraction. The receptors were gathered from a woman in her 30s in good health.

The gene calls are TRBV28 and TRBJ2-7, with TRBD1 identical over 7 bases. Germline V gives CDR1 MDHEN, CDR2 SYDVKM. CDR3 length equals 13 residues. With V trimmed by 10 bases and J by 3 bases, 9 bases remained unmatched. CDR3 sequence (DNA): TGTGCCACCACTTCGGGACAGCGCTACGAGCAGTACTTC. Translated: CATTSGQRYEQYF. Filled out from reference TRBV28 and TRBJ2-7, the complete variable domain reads DVKVTQSSRYLVKRTGEKVFLECVQDMDHENMFWYRQDPGLGLRLIYFSYDVKMKEKGDIPEGYSVSREKKERFSLILESASTNQTSMYLCATTSGQRYEQYFGPGTRLTVT.

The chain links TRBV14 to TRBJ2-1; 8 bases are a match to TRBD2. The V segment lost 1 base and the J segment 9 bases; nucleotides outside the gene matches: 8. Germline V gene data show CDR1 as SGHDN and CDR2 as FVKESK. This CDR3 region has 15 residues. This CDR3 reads CASSQVKRGGGEQFF. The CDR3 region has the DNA TGTGCCAGCAGCCAAGTGAAACGGGGGGGTGGTGAGCAGTTCTTC. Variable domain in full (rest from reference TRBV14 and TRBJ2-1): EAGVTQFPSHSVIEKGQTVTLRCDPISGHDNLYWYRRVMGKEIKFLLHFVKESKQDESGMPNNRFLAERTGGTYSTLKVQPAELEDSGVYFCASSQVKRGGGEQFFGPGTRLTVL.

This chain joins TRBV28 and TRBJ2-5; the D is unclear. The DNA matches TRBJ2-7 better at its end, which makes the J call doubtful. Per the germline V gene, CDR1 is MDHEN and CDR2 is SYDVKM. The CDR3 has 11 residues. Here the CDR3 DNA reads TGTGCCAGCAGTCATCGTTACGAGCAGTACTTC. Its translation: CASSHRYEQYF.

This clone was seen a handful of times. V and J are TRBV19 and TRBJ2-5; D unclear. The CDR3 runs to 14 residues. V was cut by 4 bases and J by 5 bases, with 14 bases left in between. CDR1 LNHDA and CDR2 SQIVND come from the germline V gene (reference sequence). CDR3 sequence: CASSTRHPVETQYF. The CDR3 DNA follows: TGTGCCAGTAGTACCCGCCACCCTGTTGAGACCCAGTACTTC. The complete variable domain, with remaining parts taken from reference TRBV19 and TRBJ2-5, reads DGGITQSPKYLFRKEGQNVTLSCEQNLNHDAMYWYRQDPGQGLRLIYYSQIVNDFQKGDIAEGYSVSREKKESFPLTVTSAQKNPTAFYLCASSTRHPVETQYFGPGTRLLVL.

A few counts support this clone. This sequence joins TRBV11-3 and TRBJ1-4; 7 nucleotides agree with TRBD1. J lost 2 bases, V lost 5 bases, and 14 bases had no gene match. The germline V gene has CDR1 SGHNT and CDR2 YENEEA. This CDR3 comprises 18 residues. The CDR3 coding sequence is TGTGCCAGCAGCCCCACGAGGACAGGAGGGGCGACTAATGAAAAACTGTTTTTT. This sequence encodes CASSPTRTGGATNEKLFF.

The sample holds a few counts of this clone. CDR3 nucleotides: TGTGCCACTGGTTATAGTCTCGGCGGCACAGATACGCAGTATTTT. It specifies CATGYSLGGTDTQYF. The V call is TRBV6-5, the J call TRBJ2-3; D unresolved. CDR3 length: 15 amino acids. Per the germline V gene, CDR1 is MNHEY and CDR2 is SVGAGI. Trimming shortened V by 10 bases and J by 1 base, and 18 bases separated the two germline ends.

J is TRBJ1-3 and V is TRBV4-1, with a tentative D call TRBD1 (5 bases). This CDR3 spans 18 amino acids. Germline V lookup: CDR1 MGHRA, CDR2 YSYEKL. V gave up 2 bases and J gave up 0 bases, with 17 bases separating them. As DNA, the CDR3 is TGCGCCAGCAGCCAACCGGGACGGTCAAGGGTCTCTGGAAACACCATATATTTT. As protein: CASSQPGRSRVSGNTIYF.

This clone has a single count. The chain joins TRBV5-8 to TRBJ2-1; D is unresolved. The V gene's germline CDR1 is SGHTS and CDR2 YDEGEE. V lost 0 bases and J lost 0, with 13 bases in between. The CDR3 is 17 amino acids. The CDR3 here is CASSLVLAAFSYNEQFF. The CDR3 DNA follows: TGTGCCAGCAGCTTGGTCCTCGCGGCCTTCTCCTACAATGAGCAGTTCTTC.

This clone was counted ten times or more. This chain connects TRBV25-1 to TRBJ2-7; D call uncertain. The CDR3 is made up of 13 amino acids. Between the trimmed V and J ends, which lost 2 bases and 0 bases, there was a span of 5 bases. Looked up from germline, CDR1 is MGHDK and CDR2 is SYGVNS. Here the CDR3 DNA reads TGTGCCAGCAGTGAAAAGAGCTCCTACGAGCAGTACTTC. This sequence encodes CASSEKSSYEQYF.

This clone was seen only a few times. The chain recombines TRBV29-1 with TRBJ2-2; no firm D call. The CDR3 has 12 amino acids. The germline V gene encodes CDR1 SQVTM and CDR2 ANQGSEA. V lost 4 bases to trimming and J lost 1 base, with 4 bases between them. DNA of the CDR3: TGCAGCGTTGGTCAGAACACCGGGGAGCTGTTTTTT. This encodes CSVGQNTGELFF.

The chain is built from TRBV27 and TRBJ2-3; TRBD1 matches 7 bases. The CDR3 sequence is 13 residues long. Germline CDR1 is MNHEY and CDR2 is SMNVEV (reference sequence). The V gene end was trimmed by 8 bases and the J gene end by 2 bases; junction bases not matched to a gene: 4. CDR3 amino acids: CASRQGTTDTQYF. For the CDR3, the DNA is TGTGCCAGCCGACAGGGCACCACAGATACGCAGTATTTT.

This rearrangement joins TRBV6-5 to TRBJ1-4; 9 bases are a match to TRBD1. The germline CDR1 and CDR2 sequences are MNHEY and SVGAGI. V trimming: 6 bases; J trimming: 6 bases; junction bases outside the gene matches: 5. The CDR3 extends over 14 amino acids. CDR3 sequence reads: CASRDRGGDEKLFF. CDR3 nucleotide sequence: TGTGCCAGCAGGGACAGGGGAGGAGATGAAAAACTGTTTTTT.

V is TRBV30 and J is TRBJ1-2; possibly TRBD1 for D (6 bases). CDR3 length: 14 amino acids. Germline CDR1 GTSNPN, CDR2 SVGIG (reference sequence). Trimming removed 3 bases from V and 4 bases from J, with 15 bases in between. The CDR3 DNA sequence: TGTGCCTGGAGAGCCCGGGGGGGCTCCTATGGCTACACCTTC. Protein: CAWRARGGSYGYTF.

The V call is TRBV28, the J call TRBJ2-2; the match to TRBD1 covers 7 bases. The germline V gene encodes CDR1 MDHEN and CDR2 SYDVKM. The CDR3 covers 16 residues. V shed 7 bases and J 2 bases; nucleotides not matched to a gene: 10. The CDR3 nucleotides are TGTGCCAGCAAGGGGGCCCCGGGAAAAAACACCGGGGAGCTGTTTTTT. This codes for CASKGAPGKNTGELFF.

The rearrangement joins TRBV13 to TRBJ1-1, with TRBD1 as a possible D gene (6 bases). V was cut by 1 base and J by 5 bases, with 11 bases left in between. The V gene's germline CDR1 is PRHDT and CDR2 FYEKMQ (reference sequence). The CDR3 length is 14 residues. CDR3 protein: CASSLVVRGTEAFF. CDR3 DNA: TGTGCCAGCAGCTTAGTCGTCAGGGGAACTGAAGCTTTCTTT.

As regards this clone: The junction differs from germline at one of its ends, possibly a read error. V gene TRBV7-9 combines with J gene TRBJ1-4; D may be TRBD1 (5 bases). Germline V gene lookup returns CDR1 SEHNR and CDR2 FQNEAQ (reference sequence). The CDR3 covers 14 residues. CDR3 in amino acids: CASSLVSQGDRRHF. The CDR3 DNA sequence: TGTGCCAGCAGCTTAGTGAGTCAGGGTGATCGACGACATTTT.

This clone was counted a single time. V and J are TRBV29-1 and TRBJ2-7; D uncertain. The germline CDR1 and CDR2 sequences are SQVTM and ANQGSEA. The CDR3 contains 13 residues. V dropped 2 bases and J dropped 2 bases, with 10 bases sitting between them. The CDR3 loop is CSVEFREPYEQYF. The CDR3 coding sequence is TGCAGCGTTGAATTTCGTGAACCCTACGAGCAGTACTTC.

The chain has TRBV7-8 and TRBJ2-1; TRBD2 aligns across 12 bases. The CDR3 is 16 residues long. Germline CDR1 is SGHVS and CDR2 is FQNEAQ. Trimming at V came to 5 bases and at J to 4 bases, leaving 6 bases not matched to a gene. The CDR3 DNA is TGTGCCAGCAGCGCCCGACTAGCGGGAGAATACAATGAGCAGTTCTTC. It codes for CASSARLAGEYNEQFF.